This T cell receptor (beta chain) was profiled in a study of blood T cell repertoires in COVID-19. Study-level background: The study drew acute and convalescent COVID-19 samples from the United States, Italy and Spain. In each case, the material was cDNA or gDNA derived from T cells, B-cell-depleted T cells, or PBMCs.

As handled by the study authors: By means of reference gene primer amplification, nucleated cell counts were estimated. Some clones are missing from TCRdb's copy, which holds only in-frame ones; the method was immunoSEQ multiplex PCR. The V and J calls and clone size were taken over from that table, and D and trimming were inferred from the DNA. The sample gives over 150,000 clones, about four fifths of which show up once; 8% to 11% is in the top ten. The V end was cut by 10 bases, the J end by 0 bases, with 10 bases between. This CDR3 region has 13 residues. Per germline, CDR1 MNHEY and CDR2 SVGAGI.

The chain recombines TRBV6-5 with TRBJ1-3; D gene unclear. Sequenced material: peripheral blood. The origin of this receptor is a woman older than 75 with active or convalescent COVID-19. CDR3 in amino acids: CATATSSGNTIYF. CDR3 DNA: TGTGCCACCGCGACAAGCTCTGGAAACACCATATATTTT.